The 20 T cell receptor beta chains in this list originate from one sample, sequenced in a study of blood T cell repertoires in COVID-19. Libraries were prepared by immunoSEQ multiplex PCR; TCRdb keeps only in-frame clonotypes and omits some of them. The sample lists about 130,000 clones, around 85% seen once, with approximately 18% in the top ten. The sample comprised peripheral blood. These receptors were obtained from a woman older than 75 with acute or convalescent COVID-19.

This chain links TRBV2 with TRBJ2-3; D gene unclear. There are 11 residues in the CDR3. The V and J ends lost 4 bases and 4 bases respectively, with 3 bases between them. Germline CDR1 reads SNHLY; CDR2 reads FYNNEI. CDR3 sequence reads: CASSAADTQYF. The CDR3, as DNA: TGTGCCAGCAGTGCAGCAGATACGCAGTATTTT.

The chain's CDR3 is CASSLFNDRVPFF. The CDR3 DNA follows: TGTGCCAGCAGCTTGTTCAACGACCGGGTACCTTTCTTT. V and J are TRBV5-6 and TRBJ1-1; D is ambiguous. There are 13 residues in the CDR3. Trimming took off 1 base at V and 12 bases at J, with 16 bases between the two ends. In germline, CDR1 is SGHDT, CDR2 YYEEEE.

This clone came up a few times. CDR3 region: CASSLGMRNTGELFF. DNA of the CDR3: TGTGCCAGCAGCTTAGGTATGAGGAACACCGGGGAGCTGTTTTTT. V usage is TRBV7-9 and J usage is TRBJ2-2; D call uncertain. Germline CDR1 and CDR2: SEHNR and FQNEAQ (reference sequence). The CDR3 spans 15 residues. With 1 base removed from V and 1 base from J, the gap between germline ends came to 7 bases.

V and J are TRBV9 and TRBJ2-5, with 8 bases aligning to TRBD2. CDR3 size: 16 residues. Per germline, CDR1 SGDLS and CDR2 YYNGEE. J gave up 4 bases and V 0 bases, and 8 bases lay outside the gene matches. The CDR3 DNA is TGTGCCAGCAGCGTAGTGGCGGGGGGAAGTAGAGAGACCCAGTACTTC. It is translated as CASSVVAGGSRETQYF.

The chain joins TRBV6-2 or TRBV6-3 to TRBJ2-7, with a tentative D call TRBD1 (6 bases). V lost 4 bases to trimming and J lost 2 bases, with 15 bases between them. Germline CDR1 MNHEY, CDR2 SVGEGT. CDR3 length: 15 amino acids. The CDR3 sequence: CASSLPRQAPYEQYF. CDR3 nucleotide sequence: TGTGCCAGCAGTTTACCGCGACAGGCCCCCTACGAGCAGTACTTC.

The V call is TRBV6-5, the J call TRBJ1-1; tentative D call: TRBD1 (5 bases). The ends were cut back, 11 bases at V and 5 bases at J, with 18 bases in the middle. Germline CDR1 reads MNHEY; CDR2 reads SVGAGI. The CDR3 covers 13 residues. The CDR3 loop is CASRRGYGTEAFF. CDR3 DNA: TGTGCCTCTCGACGGGGGTACGGGACTGAAGCTTTCTTT.

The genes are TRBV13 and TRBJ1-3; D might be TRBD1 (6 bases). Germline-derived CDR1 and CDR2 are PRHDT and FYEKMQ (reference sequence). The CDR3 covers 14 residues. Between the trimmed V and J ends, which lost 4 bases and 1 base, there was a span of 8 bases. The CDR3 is CASSYRVSGNTIYF. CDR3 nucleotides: TGTGCCAGCAGCTACAGGGTATCTGGAAACACCATATATTTT.

The DNA of the CDR3 is TGTGCCAGCAGCGTCACCTACAGGCCGGATTCACCCCTCCACTTT. Translating it yields CASSVTYRPDSPLHF. The chain uses TRBV5-5 and TRBJ1-6; weak D call: TRBD1 (5 bases). This CDR3 is built from 15 residues. The germline CDR1 and CDR2 sequences are SGHKS and YYEKEE (reference sequence). V dropped 4 bases and J dropped 8 bases, with 16 bases sitting between them.

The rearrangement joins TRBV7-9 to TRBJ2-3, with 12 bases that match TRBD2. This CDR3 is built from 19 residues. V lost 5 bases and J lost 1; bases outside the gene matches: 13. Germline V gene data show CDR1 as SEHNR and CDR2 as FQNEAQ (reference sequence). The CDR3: CASSNPLAGGPYGTDTQYF. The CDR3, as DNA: TGTGCCAGCAGCAACCCTCTAGCGGGAGGGCCCTATGGCACAGATACGCAGTATTTT.

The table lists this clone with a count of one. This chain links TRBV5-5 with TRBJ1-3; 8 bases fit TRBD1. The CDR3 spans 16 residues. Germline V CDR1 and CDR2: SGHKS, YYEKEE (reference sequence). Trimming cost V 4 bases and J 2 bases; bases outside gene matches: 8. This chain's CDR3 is CASSETGVYPGNTIYF. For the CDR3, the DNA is TGTGCCAGCAGCGAGACAGGGGTTTACCCTGGAAACACCATATATTTT.

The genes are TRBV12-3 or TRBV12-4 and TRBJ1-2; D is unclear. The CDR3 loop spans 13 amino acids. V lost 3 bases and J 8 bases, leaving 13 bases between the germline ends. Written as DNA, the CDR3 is TGTGCCAGCAGTTTGAGGCTTCATGGAGGCTACACCTTC. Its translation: CASSLRLHGGYTF.

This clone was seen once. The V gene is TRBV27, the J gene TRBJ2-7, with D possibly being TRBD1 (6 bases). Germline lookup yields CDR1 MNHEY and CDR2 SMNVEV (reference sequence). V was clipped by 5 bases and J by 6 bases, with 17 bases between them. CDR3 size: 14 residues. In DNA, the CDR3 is TGTGCCAGCAGTCCGAGACAGGATCATATCGAGCAGTACTTC. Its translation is CASSPRQDHIEQYF.

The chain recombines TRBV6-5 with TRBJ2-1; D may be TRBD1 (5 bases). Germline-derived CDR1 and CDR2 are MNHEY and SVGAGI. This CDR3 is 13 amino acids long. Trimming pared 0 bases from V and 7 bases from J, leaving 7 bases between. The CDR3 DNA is TGTGCCAGCAGTTACTCGAACAGGAATGAGCAGTTCTTC. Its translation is CASSYSNRNEQFF.

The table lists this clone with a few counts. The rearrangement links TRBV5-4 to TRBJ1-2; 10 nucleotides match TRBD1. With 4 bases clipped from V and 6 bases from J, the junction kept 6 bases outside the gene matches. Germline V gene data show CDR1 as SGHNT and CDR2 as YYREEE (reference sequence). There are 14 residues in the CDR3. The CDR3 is CASSPLDRGHGYTF. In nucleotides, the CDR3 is TGTGCCAGCAGCCCTCTCGACAGGGGGCATGGCTACACCTTC.

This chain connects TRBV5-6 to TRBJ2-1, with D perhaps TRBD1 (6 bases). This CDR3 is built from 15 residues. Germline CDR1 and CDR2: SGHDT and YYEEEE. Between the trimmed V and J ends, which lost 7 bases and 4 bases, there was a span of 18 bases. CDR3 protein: CASYRDTGAYNEQFF. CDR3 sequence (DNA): TGTGCCAGCTACCGGGACACCGGGGCATACAATGAGCAGTTCTTC.

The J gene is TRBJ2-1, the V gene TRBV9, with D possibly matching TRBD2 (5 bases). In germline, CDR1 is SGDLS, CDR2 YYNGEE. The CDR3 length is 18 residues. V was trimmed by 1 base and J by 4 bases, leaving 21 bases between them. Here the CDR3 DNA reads TGTGCCAGCAGCGTATCGACCCCTCGATGGACTGATTACAATGAGCAGTTCTTC. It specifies CASSVSTPRWTDYNEQFF.

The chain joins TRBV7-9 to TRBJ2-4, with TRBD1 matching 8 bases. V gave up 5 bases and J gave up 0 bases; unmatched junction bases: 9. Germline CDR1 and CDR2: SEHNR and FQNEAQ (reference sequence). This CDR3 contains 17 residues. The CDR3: CASSPRQGPLAKNIQYF. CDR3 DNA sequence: TGTGCCAGCAGCCCCCGACAGGGGCCCCTAGCCAAAAACATTCAGTACTTC.

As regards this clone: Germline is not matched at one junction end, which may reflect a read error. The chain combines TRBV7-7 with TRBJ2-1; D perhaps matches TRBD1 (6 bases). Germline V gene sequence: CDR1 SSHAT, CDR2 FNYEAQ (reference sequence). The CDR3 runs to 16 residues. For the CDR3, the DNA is TGTGCTAGCAGCCCCACCACAGGGAGCTCCTACAATGAGCAGTTCTTC. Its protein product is CASSPTTGSSYNEQFF.

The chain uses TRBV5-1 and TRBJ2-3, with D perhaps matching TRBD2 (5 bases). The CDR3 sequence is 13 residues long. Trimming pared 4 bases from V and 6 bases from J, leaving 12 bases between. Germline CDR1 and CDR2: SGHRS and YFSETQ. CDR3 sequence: CASSALVEDTQYF. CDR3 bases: TGCGCCAGCAGCGCACTAGTAGAGGATACGCAGTATTTT.

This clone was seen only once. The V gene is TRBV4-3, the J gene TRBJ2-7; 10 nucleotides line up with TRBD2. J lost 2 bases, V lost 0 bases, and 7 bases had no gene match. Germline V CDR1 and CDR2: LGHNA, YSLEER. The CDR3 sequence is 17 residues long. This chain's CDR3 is CASSQETPSGGTYEQYF. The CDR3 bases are TGCGCCAGCAGCCAAGAAACCCCTAGCGGGGGAACCTACGAGCAGTACTTC.